Following are 2 T cell receptor beta chains from one sample sequenced in a study of CD8+CD57+ T cells in acquired aplastic anemia. The patients chosen for sequencing had shown expansion of CD8+CD57+ cells (detected by flow cytometry). Profiling of TCR beta VDJ combinations and CDR3 sequences used genomic DNA as template. One entry per CDR3 protein, called by TCRdb with MiXCR from the reads. The data show roughly 190,000 distinct CDR3 sequences, with around 47% seen just once and about 8.8% held by the top ten. Sequenced input: sorted CD4+, CD8+, or CD8+CD57+ T cells (not recorded which) from PBMCs. These receptors were taken from a human donor with aplastic anemia.

The chain links TRBV7-9 to TRBJ2-7; TRBD2 is a possible D gene (6 bases). Germline assignment: CDR1 SEHNR and CDR2 FQNEAQ (reference sequence). The CDR3 contains 13 residues. Deletions cut 3 bases from V and 5 bases from J, with 11 bases between. CDR3 DNA: TGTGCCAGCAGCTTTGGTGGGGGGAACGAGCAGTACTTC. Its translation is CASSFGGGNEQYF.

This clonotype came up many times. This chain uses TRBV11-2 with TRBJ2-1; TRBD2 matches at 15 bases. The J segment lost 12 bases and the V segment lost 3 bases, leaving 12 bases of the junction unmatched. This CDR3 is 17 amino acids long. Germline CDR1 and CDR2: SGHAT and FQNNGV. The CDR3 DNA follows: TGTGCCAGCAGCTTTGACACAGGGGGACTAGCGGGAGGACGGCAGTTCTTC. Translating it yields CASSFDTGGLAGGRQFF.